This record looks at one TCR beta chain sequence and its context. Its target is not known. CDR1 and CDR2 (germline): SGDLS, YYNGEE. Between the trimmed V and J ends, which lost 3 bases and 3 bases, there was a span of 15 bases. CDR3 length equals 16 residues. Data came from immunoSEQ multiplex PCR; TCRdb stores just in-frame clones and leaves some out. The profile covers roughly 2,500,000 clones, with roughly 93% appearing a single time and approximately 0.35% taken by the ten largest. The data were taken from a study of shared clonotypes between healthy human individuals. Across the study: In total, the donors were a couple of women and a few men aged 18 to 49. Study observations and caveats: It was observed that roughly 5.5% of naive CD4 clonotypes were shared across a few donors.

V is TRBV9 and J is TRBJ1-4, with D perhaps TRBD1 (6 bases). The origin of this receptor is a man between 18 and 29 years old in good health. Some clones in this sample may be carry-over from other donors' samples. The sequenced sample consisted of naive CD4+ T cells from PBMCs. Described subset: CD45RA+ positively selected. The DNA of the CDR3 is TGTGCCAGCAGCGCCCCAGGGACAACAGCTAATGAAAAACTGTTTTTT. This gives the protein CASSAPGTTANEKLFF.